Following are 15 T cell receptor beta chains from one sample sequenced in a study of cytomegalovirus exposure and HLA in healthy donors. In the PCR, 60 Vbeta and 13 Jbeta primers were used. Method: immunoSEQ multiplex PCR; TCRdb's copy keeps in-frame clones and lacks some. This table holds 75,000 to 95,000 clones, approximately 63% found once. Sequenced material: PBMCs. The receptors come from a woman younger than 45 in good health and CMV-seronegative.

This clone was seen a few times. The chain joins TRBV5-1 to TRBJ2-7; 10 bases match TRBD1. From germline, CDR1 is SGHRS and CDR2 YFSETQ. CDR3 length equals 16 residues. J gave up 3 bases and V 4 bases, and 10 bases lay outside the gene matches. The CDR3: CASSGGVGTGDYEQYF. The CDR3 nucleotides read TGCGCCAGCAGCGGCGGGGTAGGGACAGGGGACTACGAGCAGTACTTC.

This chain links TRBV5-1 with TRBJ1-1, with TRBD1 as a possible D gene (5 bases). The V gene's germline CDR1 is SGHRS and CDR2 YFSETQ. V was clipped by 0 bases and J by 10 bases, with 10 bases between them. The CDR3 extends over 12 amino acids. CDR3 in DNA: TGCGCCAGCAGCTTGGAGGGGATCGGAGCTTTCTTT. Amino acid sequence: CASSLEGIGAFF. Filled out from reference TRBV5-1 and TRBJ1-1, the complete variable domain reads KAGVTQTPRYLIKTRGQQVTLSCSPISGHRSVSWYQQTPGQGLQFLFEYFSETQRNKGNFPGRFSGRQFSNSRSEMNVSTLELGDSALYLCASSLEGIGAFFGQGTRLTVV.

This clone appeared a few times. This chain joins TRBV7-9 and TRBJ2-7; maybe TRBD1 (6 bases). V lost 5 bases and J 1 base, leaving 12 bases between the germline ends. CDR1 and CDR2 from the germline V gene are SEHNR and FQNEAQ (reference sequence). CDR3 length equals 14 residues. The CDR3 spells CASSGGSQSYEQYF. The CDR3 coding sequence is TGTGCCAGCAGCGGGGGCTCACAGTCCTACGAGCAGTACTTC.

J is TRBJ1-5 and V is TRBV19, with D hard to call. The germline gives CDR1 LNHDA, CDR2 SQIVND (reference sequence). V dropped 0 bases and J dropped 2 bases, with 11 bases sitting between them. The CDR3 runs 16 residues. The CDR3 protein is CASSIEAGIGNQPQHF. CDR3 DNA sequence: TGTGCCAGTAGTATAGAGGCGGGCATTGGCAATCAGCCCCAGCATTTT.

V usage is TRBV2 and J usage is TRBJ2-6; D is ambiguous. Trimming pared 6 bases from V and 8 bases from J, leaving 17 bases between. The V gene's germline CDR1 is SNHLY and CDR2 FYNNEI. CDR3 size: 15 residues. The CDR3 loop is CASRDQWYSSNVLTF. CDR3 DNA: TGTGCCAGCAGGGATCAGTGGTATAGCTCCAACGTCCTGACTTTC.

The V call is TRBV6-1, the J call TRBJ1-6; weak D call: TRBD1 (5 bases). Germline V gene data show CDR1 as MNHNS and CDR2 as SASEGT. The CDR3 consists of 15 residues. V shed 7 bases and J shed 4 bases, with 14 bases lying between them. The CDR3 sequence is CASNDQGEYNSPLHF. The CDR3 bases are TGTGCCAGCAACGACCAGGGCGAATATAATTCACCCCTCCACTTT.

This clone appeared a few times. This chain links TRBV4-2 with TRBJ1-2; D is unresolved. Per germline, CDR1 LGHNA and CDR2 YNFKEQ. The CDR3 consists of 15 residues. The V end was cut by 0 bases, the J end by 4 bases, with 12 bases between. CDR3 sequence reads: CASSQEGGSGYGYTF. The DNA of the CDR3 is TGTGCCAGCAGCCAAGAGGGAGGCAGCGGCTATGGCTACACCTTC.

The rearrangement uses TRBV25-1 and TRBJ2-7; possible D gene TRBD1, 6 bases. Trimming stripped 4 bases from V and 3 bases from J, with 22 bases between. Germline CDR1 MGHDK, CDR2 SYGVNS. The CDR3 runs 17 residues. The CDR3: CASSGLQGLDALYEQYF. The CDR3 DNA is TGTGCCAGCAGTGGTCTACAGGGATTAGACGCCCTCTACGAGCAGTACTTC.

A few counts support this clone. In DNA form, the CDR3 reads TGTGCCAGTAGTTCACTGGGGGGTGGAAGCACTGAAGCTTTCTTT. Translating it yields CASSSLGGGSTEAFF. V is TRBV19 and J is TRBJ1-1; maybe TRBD1 (5 bases). Germline CDR1 LNHDA, CDR2 SQIVND (reference sequence). The CDR3 runs to 15 residues. The germline V and J ends were trimmed by 5 bases and 4 bases, with 17 bases remaining between them.

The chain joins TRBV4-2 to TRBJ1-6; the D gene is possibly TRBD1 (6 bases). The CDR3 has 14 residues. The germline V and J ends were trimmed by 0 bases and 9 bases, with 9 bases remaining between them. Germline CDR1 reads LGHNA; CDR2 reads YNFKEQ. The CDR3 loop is CASSQEQGASPLHF. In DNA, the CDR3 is TGTGCCAGCAGCCAAGAACAGGGAGCTTCACCCCTCCACTTT.

Here the CDR3 DNA reads TGTGCCAGCAGCGTTAGCGGGAGGACTTCTGAGGAGCAGTACTTC. It specifies CASSVSGRTSEEQYF. The rearrangement joins TRBV9 to TRBJ2-7, with 10 bases lining up with TRBD2. Trimming removed 2 bases from V and 7 bases from J; junction bases left unmatched: 9. Germline V gene sequence: CDR1 SGDLS, CDR2 YYNGEE. The CDR3 consists of 15 residues.

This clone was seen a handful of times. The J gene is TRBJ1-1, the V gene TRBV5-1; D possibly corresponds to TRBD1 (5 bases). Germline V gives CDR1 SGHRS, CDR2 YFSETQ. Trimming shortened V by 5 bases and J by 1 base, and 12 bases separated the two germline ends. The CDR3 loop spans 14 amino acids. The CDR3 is CASSHSTANTEAFF. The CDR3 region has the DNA TGCGCCAGCAGTCATTCGACAGCGAACACTGAAGCTTTCTTT.

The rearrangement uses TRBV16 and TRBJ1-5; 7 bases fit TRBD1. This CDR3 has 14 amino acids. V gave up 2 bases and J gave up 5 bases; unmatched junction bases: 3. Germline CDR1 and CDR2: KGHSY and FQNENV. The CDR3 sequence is CASSQDRADQPQHF. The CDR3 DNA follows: TGTGCCAGCAGCCAAGACAGGGCTGATCAGCCCCAGCATTTT.

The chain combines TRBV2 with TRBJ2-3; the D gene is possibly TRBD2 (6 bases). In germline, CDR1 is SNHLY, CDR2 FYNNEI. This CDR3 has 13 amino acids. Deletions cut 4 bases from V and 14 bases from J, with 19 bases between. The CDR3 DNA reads TGTGCCAGCAGTGGTGAGGAGGGTGCCAGCGTGTATTTT. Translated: CASSGEEGASVYF.

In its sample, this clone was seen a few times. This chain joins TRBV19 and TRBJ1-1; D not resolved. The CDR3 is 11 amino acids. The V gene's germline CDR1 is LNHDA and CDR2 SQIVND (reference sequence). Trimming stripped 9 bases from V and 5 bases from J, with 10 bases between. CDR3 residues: CASSERTEAFF. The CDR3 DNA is TGTGCCAGCTCTGAACGGACTGAAGCTTTCTTT.